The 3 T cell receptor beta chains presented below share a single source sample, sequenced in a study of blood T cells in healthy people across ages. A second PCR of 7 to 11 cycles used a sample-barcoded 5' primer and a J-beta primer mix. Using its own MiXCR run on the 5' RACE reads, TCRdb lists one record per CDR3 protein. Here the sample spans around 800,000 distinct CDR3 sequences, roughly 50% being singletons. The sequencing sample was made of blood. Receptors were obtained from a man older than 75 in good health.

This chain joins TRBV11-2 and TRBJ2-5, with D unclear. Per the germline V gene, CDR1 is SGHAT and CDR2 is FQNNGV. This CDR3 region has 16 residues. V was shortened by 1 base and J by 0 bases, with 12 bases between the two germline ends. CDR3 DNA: TGTGCCAGCAGCTTAGGAGGACGGTTGTACCAAGAGACCCAGTACTTC. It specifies CASSLGGRLYQETQYF. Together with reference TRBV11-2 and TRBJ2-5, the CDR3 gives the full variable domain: EAGVAQSPRYKIIEKRQSVAFWCNPISGHATLYWYQQILGQGPKLLIQFQNNGVVDDSQLPKDRFSAERLKGVDSTLKIQPAKLEDSAVYLCASSLGGRLYQETQYFGPGTRLLVL.

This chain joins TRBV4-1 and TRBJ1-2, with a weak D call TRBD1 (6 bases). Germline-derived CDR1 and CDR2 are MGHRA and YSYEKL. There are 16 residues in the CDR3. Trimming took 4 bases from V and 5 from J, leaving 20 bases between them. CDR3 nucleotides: TGCGCCAGCAGCCCTCGGGGGGGGCTGATCGGATATGGCTACACCTTC. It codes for CASSPRGGLIGYGYTF.

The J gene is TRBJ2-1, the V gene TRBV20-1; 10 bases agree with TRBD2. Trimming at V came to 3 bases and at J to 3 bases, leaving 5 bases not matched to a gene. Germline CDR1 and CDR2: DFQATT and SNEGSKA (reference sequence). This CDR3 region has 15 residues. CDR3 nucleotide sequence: TGCAGTGCTAGTAGCGCTAGCGGGGGCTACAATGAGCAGTTCTTC. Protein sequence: CSASSASGGYNEQFF.